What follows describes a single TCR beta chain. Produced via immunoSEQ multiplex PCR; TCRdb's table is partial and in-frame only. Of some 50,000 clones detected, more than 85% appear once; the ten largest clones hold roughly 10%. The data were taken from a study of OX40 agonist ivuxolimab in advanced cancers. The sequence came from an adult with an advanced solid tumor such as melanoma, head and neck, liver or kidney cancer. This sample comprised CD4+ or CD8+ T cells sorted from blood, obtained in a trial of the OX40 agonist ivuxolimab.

The CDR3: CASSLGDNTEAFF. CDR3 DNA sequence: TGTGCCAGCAGCTTGGGTGACAACACTGAAGCTTTCTTT. This chain joins TRBV5-6 and TRBJ1-1; D remains ambiguous. Trimming shortened V by 0 bases and J by 2 bases, and 5 bases separated the two germline ends. Germline V gene data show CDR1 as SGHDT and CDR2 as YYEEEE. The CDR3 is made up of 13 amino acids.